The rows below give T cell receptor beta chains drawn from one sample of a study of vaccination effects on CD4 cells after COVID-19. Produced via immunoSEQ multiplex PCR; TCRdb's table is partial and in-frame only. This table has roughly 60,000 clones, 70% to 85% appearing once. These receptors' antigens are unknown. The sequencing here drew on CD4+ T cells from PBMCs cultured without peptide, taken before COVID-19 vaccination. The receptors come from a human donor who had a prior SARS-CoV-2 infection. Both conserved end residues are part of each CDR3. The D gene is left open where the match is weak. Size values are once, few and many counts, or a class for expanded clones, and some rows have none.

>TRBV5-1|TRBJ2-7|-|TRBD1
TGCGCCAGCAGCTTGAGGCCAGGGGGTAGCGACGAGCAGTACTTC
CASSLRPGGSDEQYF
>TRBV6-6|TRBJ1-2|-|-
TGTGCCAGCAGTTACTACGGGGACCTCGCAAACTATGGCTACACCTTC
CASSYYGDLANYGYTF
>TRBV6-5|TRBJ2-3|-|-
TGTGCCAGCAGCCGCACAGATACGCAGTATTTT
CASSRTDTQYF
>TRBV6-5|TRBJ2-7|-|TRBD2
TGTGCCAGCAGTTACTCGGGGACTAGCGGGGACTACGAGCAGTACTTC
CASSYSGTSGDYEQYF
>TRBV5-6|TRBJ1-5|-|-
TGTGCCAGCAGCCCACGCGAAACTGGGGAGAAGAGCAATCAGCCCCAGCATTTT
CASSPRETGEKSNQPQHF
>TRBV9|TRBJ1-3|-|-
TGTGCCAGCAGCAGGAGGACCGGCTCCGTCTCTGGAAACACCATATATTTT
CASSRRTGSVSGNTIYF
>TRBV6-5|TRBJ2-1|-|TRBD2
TGTGCCAGCACGAGGACTAGCGAATACAATGAGCAGTTCTTC
CASTRTSEYNEQFF
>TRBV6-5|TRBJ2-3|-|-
TGTGCCAGCAGCCGACAGTTAACAGATACGCAGTATTTT
CASSRQLTDTQYF
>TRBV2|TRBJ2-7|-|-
TGTGCCAGCAGTGAATCCCCAGCCTGGACAGACGAGCAGTACTTC
CASSESPAWTDEQYF
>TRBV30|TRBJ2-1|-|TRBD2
TGTGCCTGGACCCGATATTGGACTAGCGGACAAAACTATGAGCAGTTCTTC
CAWTRYWTSGQNYEQFF
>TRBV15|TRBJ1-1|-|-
TGTGCCACCAGCGGAGGGGCCGCGGGGAGTACTGAAGCTTTCTTT
CATSGGAAGSTEAFF
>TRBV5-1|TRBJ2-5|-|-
TGCGCCAGCAGCTTGAATTCTTGGGCGCAAGAGACCCAGTACTTC
CASSLNSWAQETQYF
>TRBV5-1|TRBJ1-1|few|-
TGCGCCAGCAGCTTCGGTTTCAAGAACACTGAAGCTTTCTTT
CASSFGFKNTEAFF
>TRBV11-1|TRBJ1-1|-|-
TGTGCCAGCAGCTCCACCGTGGGTACGGATGAAGCTTTCTTT
CASSSTVGTDEAFF
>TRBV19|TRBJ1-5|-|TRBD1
TGTGCCAGTAGTACCCAGGGGGCGGGAAATCAGCCCCAGCATTTT
CASSTQGAGNQPQHF
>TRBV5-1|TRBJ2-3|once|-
TGCGCCAGCAGCTTGACCGCAACGAGCACAGATACGCAGTATTTT
CASSLTATSTDTQYF
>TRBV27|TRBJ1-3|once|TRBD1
TGTGCCAGCGGACAGGGGGCTGGAAACACCATATATTTT
CASGQGAGNTIYF
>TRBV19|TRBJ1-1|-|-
TGTGCCAGTAATCGGTACACTGAAGCTTTCTTT
CASNRYTEAFF
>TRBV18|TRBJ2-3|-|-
TGTGCCAGCTCACCCTCCCTCACAGATACGCAGTATTTT
CASSPSLTDTQYF
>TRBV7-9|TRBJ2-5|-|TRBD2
TGTGCCAGCAGTCCCTCGACTAGCGGGAGAATGCGAGAGACCCAGTACTTC
CASSPSTSGRMRETQYF
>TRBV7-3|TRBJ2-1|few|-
TGTGCCAGCAGCCCGGGGGGCACCCACGGGCGCAATGAGCAGTTCTTC
CASSPGGTHGRNEQFF
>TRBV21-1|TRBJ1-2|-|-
TGTGCCAGCAGCGCGGAAGGGGGCTCCTATGGCTACACCTTC
CASSAEGGSYGYTF
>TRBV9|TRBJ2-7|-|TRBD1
TGTGCCAGCAGCGTAGAAGCGGACAGGGTCCCGATGTACTTC
CASSVEADRVPMYF
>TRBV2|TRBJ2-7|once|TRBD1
TGTGCCAGCAGTGGGACAGGAGTCTCCTACGAGCAGTACTTC
CASSGTGVSYEQYF
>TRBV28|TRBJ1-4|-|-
TGTGCGGGACGCGGGGCCGGGGCAACTAATGAAAAACTGTTTTTT
CAGRGAGATNEKLFF
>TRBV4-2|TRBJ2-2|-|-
TGTGCCAGCAGCGGTAATTCGAACACCGGGGAGCTGTTTTTT
CASSGNSNTGELFF
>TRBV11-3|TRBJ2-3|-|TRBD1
TGTGCCAGCAGCCCCGGGACAGGTGGAGATACGCAGTATTTT
CASSPGTGGDTQYF
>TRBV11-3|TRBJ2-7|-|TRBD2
TGTGCCAGCAGCTTAAGGGTAGCGGGAGGCCACGAGCAGTACTTC
CASSLRVAGGHEQYF
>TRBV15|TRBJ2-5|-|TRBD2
TGTGCCACCAGCAGAGATCGGGGGGGAGGAGAGACCCAGTACTTC
CATSRDRGGGETQYF
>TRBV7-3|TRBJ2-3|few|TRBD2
TGTGCCAGCAGCTTAACGGCTAGCGGGAGTGTCGCAGATACGCAGTATTTT
CASSLTASGSVADTQYF
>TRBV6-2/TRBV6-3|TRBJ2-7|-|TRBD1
TGTGCCAGCAGTTACCTAGGGGGCTCCTCCTACGAGCAGTACTTC
CASSYLGGSSYEQYF
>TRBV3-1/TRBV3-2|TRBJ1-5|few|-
TGTGCCAGCAGCCAAGATACGGGGGGAATAAGGGGCAATCAGCCCCAGCATTTT
CASSQDTGGIRGNQPQHF
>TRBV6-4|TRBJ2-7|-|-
TGTGCCAGCAGGACGACGGTGTTGGGAGGTGGCGACGAGCAGTACTTC
CASRTTVLGGGDEQYF
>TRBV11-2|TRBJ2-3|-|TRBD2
TGTGCCAGCAGCTTCGTACTAGCGGGAGATACGCAGTATTTT
CASSFVLAGDTQYF
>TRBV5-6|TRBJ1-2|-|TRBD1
TGTGCCAGCAGCTTGTCAGGGGGAACGTACTATGGCTACACCTTC
CASSLSGGTYYGYTF
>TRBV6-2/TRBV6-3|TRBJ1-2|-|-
TGTGCCAGCAGTTACGGTCCAGGGGCGCGAGGCTACACCTTC
CASSYGPGARGYTF
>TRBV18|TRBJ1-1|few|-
TGTGCCAGCTCACCGATTTCCGGAGGCACTGAAGCTTTCTTT
CASSPISGGTEAFF
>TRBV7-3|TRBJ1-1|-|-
TGTGCCAGCAGCCCGGGGGCAGGGAACACTGAAGCTTTCTTT
CASSPGAGNTEAFF
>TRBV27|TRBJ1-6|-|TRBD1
TGTGCCAGCAGTTTCCTTCCCACCGGGACAGGGGGAAATTCACCCCTCCACTTT
CASSFLPTGTGGNSPLHF
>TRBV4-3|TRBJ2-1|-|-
TGCGCCAGCAGCCAAGAAACGGCCTACTACAATGAGCAGTTCTTC
CASSQETAYYNEQFF
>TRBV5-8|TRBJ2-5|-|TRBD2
TGTGCCAGCGTGAGCGGGATCTTCGAGACCCAGTACTTC
CASVSGIFETQYF
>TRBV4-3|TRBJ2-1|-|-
TGCGCCAGCAGCCAAGATATCCTACCTAGCCACAATGAGCAGTTCTTC
CASSQDILPSHNEQFF